The entry below gives a single TCR beta chain sequence along with its context. The germline gene is not matched at one end of the junction; a read error may be the cause. The CDR3 totals 15 residues. Germline loops: CDR1 PRHDT, CDR2 FYEKMQ (reference sequence). Generated by immunoSEQ multiplex PCR, the TCRdb table keeps only in-frame clones and is missing some. The repertoire holds tens of thousands of clones, with nearly 90% as singletons. The sample is drawn from a study of OX40 agonist ivuxolimab in advanced cancers. About the study: With ivuxolimab, an agonistic anti-OX40 (CD134) antibody, patients were treated. Intravenous ivuxolimab was administered to patients every 2 weeks at 0.01 to 10 mg/kg.

This clonotype was obtained from an adult with an advanced solid tumor such as melanoma, head and neck, liver or kidney cancer. The sequences come from CD4+ or CD8+ T cells sorted from blood, collected in a trial of the OX40 agonist ivuxolimab. This sequence joins TRBV13 and TRBJ2-3; TRBD2 is a possible D gene (5 bases). The CDR3 sequence is CASSLGRDYTDTQYF. As DNA, the CDR3 is TGTGCCAGCAGCCTAGGTCGGGATTACACAGATACGCAGTATTTT.